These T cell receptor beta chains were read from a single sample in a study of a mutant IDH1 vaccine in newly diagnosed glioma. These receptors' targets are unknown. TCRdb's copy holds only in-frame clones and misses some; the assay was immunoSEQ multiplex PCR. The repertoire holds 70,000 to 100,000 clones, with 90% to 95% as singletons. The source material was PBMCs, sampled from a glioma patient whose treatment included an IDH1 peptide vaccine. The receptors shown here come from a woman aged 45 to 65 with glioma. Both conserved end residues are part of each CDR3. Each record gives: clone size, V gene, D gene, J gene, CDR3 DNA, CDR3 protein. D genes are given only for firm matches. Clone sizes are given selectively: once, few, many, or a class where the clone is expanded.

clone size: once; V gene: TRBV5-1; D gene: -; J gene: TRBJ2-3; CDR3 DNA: TGCGCCAGCAAGGATCCCGGGACATACACAGATACGCAGTATTTT; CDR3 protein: CASKDPGTYTDTQYF
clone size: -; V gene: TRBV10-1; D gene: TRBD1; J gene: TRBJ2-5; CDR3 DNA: TGCGCCAGCAGTGTGGACAGGGGGAATCAAGAGACCCAGTACTTC; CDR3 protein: CASSVDRGNQETQYF
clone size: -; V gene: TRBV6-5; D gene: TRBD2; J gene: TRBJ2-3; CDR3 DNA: TGTGCCAGCAGCCGATTCCGGGAGGCAGATACGCAGTATTTT; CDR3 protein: CASSRFREADTQYF
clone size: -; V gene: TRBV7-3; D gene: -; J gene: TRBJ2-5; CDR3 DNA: TGTGCCAGCAGCTTAAGGGCTAGCCCTAATTTGGAGACCCAGTACTTC; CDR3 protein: CASSLRASPNLETQYF
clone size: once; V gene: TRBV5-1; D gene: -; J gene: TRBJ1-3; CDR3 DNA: TGCGCCAGCAGCTTGGTAGGAACAGGGTATGGAAACACCATATATTTT; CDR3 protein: CASSLVGTGYGNTIYF
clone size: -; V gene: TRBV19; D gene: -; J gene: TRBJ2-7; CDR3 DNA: TGTGCAGAACCCCGAAAGGGCTCCTACGAGCAGTACTTC; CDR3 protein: CAEPRKGSYEQYF
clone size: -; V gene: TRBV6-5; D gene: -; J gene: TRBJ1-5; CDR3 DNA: TGTGCCAGCAGCCGGACCGGTCAGCCCCAGCATTTT; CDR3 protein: CASSRTGQPQHF
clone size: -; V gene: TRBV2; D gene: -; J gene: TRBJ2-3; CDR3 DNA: TGTGCCAGCAGGAGCACAGATACGCAGTATTTT; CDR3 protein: CASRSTDTQYF
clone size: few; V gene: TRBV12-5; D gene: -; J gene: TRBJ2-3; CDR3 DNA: TGTGCTAGTGGCCTACGCGAGACCGCTGTTACGCAGTATTTT; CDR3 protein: CASGLRETAVTQYF
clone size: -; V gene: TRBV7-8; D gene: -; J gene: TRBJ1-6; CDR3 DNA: TGTGCCAGCAGCTTAGCTTACGTCCCAGACTCACCCCTCCACTTT; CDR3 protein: CASSLAYVPDSPLHF
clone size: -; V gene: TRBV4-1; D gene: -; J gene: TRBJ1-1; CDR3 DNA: TGCGCCAGCAGCCAAGCCCTCGGGACGGCAAACACTGAAGCTTTCTTT; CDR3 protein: CASSQALGTANTEAFF
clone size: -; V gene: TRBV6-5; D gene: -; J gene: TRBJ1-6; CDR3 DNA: TGTGCCAGCAGTTACTCGGGTGCCGAATTCGTTTCACCCCTCCACTTT; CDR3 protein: CASSYSGAEFVSPLHF
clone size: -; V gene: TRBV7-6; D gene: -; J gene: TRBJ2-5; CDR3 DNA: TGTGCCAGCAGCTTAGGACTAGACCAAGAGACCCAGTACTTC; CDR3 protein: CASSLGLDQETQYF
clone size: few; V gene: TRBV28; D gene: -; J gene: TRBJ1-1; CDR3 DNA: TGTGCCAGCAGTTTATTGGGCAGTCGGACTGAAGCTTTCTTT; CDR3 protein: CASSLLGSRTEAFF
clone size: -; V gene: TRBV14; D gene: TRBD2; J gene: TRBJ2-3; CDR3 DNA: TGTGCCAGCAGCCCACTAGCGGGAGTAGTAGATACGCAGTATTTT; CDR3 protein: CASSPLAGVVDTQYF
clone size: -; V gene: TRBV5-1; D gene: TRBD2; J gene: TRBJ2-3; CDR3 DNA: TGCGCCAGCAGCTTGCTAGCGGGAGCTGCAGATACGCAGTATTTT; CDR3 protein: CASSLLAGAADTQYF
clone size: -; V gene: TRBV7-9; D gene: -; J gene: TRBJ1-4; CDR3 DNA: TGTGCCAGCAGCCCCGCAGGCGTTGAGGGTGAAAAACTGTTTTTT; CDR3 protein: CASSPAGVEGEKLFF
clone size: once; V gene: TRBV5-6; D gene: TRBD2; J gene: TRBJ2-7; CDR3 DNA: TGTGCCAGCAGCCTAGAGCTAGCGGGGACCTACGAGCAGTACTTC; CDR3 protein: CASSLELAGTYEQYF
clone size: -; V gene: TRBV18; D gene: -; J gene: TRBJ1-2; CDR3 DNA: TGTGCCAGCTCACCCTACGGGGGTGACGGACACTATGGCTACACCTTC; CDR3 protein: CASSPYGGDGHYGYTF
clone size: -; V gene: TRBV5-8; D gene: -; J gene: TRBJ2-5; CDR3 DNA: TGTGCCAGCAGCCCGCGATGGGGAATGGGAGAGACCCAGTACTTC; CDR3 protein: CASSPRWGMGETQYF
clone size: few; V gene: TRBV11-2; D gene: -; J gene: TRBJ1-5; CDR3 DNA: TGTGCCAGCAGCTTGCAGGGTACCAATCAGCCCCAGCATTTT; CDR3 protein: CASSLQGTNQPQHF
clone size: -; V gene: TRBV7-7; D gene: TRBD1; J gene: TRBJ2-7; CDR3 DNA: TGTGCTAGCAGCGCAGGGACAGGGGGCAAGTACGAGCAGTACTTC; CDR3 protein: CASSAGTGGKYEQYF
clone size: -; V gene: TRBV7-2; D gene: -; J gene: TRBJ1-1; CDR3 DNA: TGTGCCAGCAACCCGCAGACAGACTCGAACACTGAAGCTTTCTTT; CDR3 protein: CASNPQTDSNTEAFF
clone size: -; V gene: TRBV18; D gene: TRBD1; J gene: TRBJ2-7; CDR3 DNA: TGTGCCAGCTCTAACCACCCAGGGGGTACCTACGAGCAGTACTTC; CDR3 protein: CASSNHPGGTYEQYF
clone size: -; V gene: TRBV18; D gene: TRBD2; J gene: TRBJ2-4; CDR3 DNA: TGTGCCAGCTCACCCAGCGGGAGGGCCGGGGACATTCAGTACTTC; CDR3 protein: CASSPSGRAGDIQYF
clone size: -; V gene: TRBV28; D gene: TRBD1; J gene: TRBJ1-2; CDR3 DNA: TGTGCCAGCAGTTTATGGATCACAGGGGCGACTTATGGCTACACCTTC; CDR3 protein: CASSLWITGATYGYTF
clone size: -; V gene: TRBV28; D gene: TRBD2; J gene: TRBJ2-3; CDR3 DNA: TGTGCCAGCAGTTTCCGGGAGGGCCCCGGAGATACGCAGTATTTT; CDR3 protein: CASSFREGPGDTQYF
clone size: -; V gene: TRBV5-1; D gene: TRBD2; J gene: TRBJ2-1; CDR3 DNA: TGCGCCAGCAGCTTGCAATTAGCGGGAGTAGGAAATGAGCAGTTCTTC; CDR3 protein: CASSLQLAGVGNEQFF
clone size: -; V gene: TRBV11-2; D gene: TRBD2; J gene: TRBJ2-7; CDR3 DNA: TGTGCCAGCAGCTTAGACGCTAGCGGGAGAAACGAGCAGTACTTC; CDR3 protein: CASSLDASGRNEQYF
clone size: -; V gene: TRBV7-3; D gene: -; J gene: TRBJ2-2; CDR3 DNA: TGTGCCAGCAGCTTGCAGGGATGGTACACCGGGGAGCTGTTTTTT; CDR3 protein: CASSLQGWYTGELFF
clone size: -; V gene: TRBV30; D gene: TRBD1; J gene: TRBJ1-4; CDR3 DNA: TGTGCCTGGGAACACAGGGGGCGAGGTGAAAAACTGTTTTTT; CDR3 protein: CAWEHRGRGEKLFF
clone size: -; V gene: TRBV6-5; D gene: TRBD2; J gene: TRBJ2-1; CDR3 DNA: TGTGCCAGCAGTTACCATCGGGGGGAAGGGAACAATGAGCAGTTCTTC; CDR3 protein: CASSYHRGEGNNEQFF
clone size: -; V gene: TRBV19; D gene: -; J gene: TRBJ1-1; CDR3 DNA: TGTGCCAGTAGGGGGGGGCCGAACACTGAAGCTTTCTTT; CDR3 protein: CASRGGPNTEAFF
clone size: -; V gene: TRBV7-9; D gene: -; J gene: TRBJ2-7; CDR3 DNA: TGTGCCAGCAGCTTAGAATACTCCTACGAGCAGTACTTC; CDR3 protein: CASSLEYSYEQYF
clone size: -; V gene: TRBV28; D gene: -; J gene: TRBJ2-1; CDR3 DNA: TGTGCCAGCAGAAAACGGGACGGAGCCTACAATGAGCAGTTCTTC; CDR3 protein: CASRKRDGAYNEQFF
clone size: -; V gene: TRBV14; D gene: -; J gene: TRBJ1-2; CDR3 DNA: TGTGCCAGCAGCCAAGTAAGCACAGCGGATGGCTACACCTTC; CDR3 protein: CASSQVSTADGYTF
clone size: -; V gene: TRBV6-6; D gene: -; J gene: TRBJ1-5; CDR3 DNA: TGTGCCAGCAGTTCAAAACAATCCAACCAGCCCCAGCATTTT; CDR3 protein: CASSSKQSNQPQHF
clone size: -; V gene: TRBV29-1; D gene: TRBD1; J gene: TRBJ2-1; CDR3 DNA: TGCAGCGTTGAAGATGGGCAGGGGGTCCTTAATGAGCAGTTCTTC; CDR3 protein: CSVEDGQGVLNEQFF
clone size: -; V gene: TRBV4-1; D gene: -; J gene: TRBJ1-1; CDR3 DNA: TGCGCCAGCAGCCAACCTACCGGGAAGGGGACTGAAGCTTTCTTT; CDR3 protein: CASSQPTGKGTEAFF
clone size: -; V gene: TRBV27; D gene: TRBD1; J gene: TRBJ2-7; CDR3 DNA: TGTGCCAGCAGTTTAGCCCCCGGGACAGGGTCCTACGAGCAGTACTTC; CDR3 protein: CASSLAPGTGSYEQYF
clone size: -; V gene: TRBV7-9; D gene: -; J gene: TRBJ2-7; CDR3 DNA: TGTGCCAGCAGCTCACAGGGGAGGGAGCAGTACTTC; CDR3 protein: CASSSQGREQYF
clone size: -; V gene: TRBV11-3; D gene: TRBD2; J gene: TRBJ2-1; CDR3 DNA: TGTGCCAGCAGCTTACTTGCGGGACTAGCGGGCGGTGAGCAGTTCTTC; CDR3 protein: CASSLLAGLAGGEQFF
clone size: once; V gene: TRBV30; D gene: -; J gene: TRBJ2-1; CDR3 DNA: TGTGCCTGGAGTCCGGCCCCCTTAGGGGATGAGCAGTTCTTC; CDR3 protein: CAWSPAPLGDEQFF
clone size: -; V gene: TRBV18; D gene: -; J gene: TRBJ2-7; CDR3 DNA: TGTGCCAGCTCCCCCAGGGACGGAATAGAGCAGTACTTC; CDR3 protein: CASSPRDGIEQYF
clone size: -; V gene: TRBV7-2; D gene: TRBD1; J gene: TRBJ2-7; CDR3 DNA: TGTGCCAGCAGCTTAAGAGGGGGCATTACCGAATCCCACGACGAGCAGTACTTC; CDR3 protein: CASSLRGGITESHDEQYF
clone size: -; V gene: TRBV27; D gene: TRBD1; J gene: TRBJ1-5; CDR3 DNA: TGTGCCAGCAGCCGCCAGGGGGGGCCCCAGCATTTT; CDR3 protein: CASSRQGGPQHF
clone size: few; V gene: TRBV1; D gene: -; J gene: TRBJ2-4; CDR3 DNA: TGCACCAGCAGCCAAGGGGCCAGTGCCAAAAACATTCAGTACTTC; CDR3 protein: CTSSQGASAKNIQYF
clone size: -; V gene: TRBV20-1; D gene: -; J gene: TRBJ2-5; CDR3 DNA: TGCAGTGCTATGGAGAGGCAGACCCAGTACTTC; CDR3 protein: CSAMERQTQYF
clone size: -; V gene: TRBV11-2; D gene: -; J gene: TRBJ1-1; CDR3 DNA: TGTGCCAGCAGCCCAAATTTTTTAGTGACTGAAGCTTTCTTT; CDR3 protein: CASSPNFLVTEAFF
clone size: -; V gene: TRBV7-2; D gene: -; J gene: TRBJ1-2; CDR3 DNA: TGTGCCAGCAGCATTAATCCATATGACACCGCGGGGAACTATGGCTACACCTTC; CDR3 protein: CASSINPYDTAGNYGYTF
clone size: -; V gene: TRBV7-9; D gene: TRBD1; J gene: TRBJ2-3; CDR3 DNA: TGTGCCAGCAGCTTCCGGGACAGGGGGTTGGATACGCAGTATTTT; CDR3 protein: CASSFRDRGLDTQYF
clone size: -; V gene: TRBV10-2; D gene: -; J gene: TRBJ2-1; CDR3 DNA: TGCGCCAGCAGTGATGCTGCGAGGCTCGTCGATGAGCAGTTCTTC; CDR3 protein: CASSDAARLVDEQFF
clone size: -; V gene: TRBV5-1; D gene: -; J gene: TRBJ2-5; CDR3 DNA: TGCGCCAGCAGCTTGGACAGGCCGCAAGAGACCCAGTACTTC; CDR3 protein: CASSLDRPQETQYF
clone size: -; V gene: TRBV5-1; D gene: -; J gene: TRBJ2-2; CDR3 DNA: TGCGCCAGCAGCGACGAGATTATGGACACCGGGGAGCTGTTTTTT; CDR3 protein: CASSDEIMDTGELFF
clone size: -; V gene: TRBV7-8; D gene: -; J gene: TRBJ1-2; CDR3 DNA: TGTGCCAGCAGAGCCGGAGCCGCGGGGTCCTATGGCTACACCTTC; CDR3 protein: CASRAGAAGSYGYTF
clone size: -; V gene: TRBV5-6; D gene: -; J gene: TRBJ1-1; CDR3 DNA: TGTGCCAGCAGTTGGGGCACTGAAGCCTTCTTT; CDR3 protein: CASSWGTEAFF
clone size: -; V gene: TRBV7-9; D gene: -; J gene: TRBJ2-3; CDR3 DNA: TGTGCCAGCAGCTCCCCGGGAACAGATACGCAGTATTTT; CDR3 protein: CASSSPGTDTQYF
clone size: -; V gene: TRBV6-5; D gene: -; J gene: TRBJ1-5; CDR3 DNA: TGTGCCAGCAGTTACGGAGACGGCAATCAGCCCCAGCATTTT; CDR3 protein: CASSYGDGNQPQHF